A single sample gave rise to the 9 T cell receptor beta chains below, sequenced in a study of cytomegalovirus exposure and HLA in healthy donors. Libraries were prepared by immunoSEQ multiplex PCR; TCRdb keeps only in-frame clonotypes and omits some of them. This table has around 75,000 clones, around four fifths appearing once. Specimen: PBMCs. Receptors originate from a man younger than 40 in good health and CMV-seronegative.

The chain links TRBV27 to TRBJ1-1; D might be TRBD1 (6 bases). With 4 bases removed from V and 7 bases from J, the gap between germline ends came to 10 bases. This CDR3 spans 12 amino acids. CDR1 is MNHEY and CDR2 is SMNVEV in the germline V gene (reference sequence). The CDR3 nucleotides read TGTGCCAGCAGTTCGGGCAGGGGTGAAGCTTTCTTT. Its translation: CASSSGRGEAFF.

The V and J genes are TRBV29-1 and TRBJ2-5; 9 bases are a match to TRBD1. With V trimmed by 3 bases and J by 7 bases, 6 bases remained unmatched. Germline V CDR1 and CDR2: SQVTM, ANQGSEA. The CDR3 sequence is 13 residues long. Here the CDR3 DNA reads TGCAGCGTTGAGAGGACAGGGGAACGGACCCAGTACTTC. Its protein product is CSVERTGERTQYF.

This chain uses TRBV10-1 with TRBJ1-2; maybe TRBD1 (6 bases). Germline loops: CDR1 WNHNN, CDR2 SYGVQD (reference sequence). V dropped 5 bases and J dropped 0 bases, with 16 bases sitting between them. CDR3 length: 16 residues. In DNA, the CDR3 is TGCGCCAGCAGTACTCTAAACAGGGTCCCTAACTATGGCTACACCTTC. Translation gives CASSTLNRVPNYGYTF.

Here the CDR3 DNA reads TGTGCCAGCAGGACGCGGGAGGGCCTCAAGGGCGACCTCTACGAGCAGTACGTC. It translates to CASRTREGLKGDLYEQYV. The chain carries TRBV7-9 and TRBJ2-7; TRBD2 agrees at 9 bases. Germline loops: CDR1 SEHNR, CDR2 FQNEAQ (reference sequence). J lost 3 bases, V lost 6 bases, and 18 bases had no gene match. This CDR3 is built from 18 residues.

The chain employs TRBV7-9 and TRBJ1-2, with D possibly TRBD1 on 5 matching bases. The germline V gene encodes CDR1 SEHNR and CDR2 FQNEAQ (reference sequence). Deletions cut 6 bases from V and 5 bases from J, with 10 bases between. This CDR3 has 12 residues. The CDR3 sequence: CASSLTEYGYTF. The CDR3 nucleotides are TGTGCCAGCAGTTTGACAGAGTATGGCTACACCTTC. Filled out from reference TRBV7-9 and TRBJ1-2, the complete variable domain reads DTGVSQNPRHKITKRGQNVTFRCDPISEHNRLYWYRQTLGQGPEFLTYFQNEAQLEKSRLLSDRFSAERPKGSFSTLEIQRTEQGDSAMYLCASSLTEYGYTFGSGTRLTVV.

The chain couples TRBV7-9 to TRBJ2-2; the match to TRBD1 covers 8 bases. The CDR3 runs 15 residues. CDR1 and CDR2 from the germline V gene are SEHNR and FQNEAQ (reference sequence). V dropped 4 bases and J dropped 4; count of bases not matched to a gene: 5. CDR3 in DNA: TGTGCCAGCAGCTCACAGGGGGACCCCACCGGGGAGCTGTTTTTT. It specifies CASSSQGDPTGELFF.

The chain recombines TRBV28 with TRBJ1-3, with D perhaps matching TRBD1 (6 bases). The ends were cut back, 5 bases at V and 1 base at J, with 15 bases in the middle. The germline V gene has CDR1 MDHEN and CDR2 SYDVKM. The CDR3 is made up of 16 amino acids. CDR3 in amino acids: CASSITGYQSGNTIYF. The CDR3 region has the DNA TGTGCCAGCAGTATTACAGGGTATCAATCTGGAAACACCATATATTTT.

J is TRBJ1-2 and V is TRBV28; TRBD1 matches at 7 bases. The CDR3 runs 14 residues. Germline values: CDR1 MDHEN, CDR2 SYDVKM. J lost 2 bases, V lost 6 bases, and 6 bases had no gene match. This CDR3 is CASRRTGTNYGYTF. DNA of the CDR3: TGTGCCAGCAGGAGGACAGGAACCAACTATGGCTACACCTTC.

V and J are TRBV2 and TRBJ2-7; 11 bases are a match to TRBD2. The CDR3 totals 15 residues. Germline CDR1 SNHLY, CDR2 FYNNEI. The V and J ends lost 5 bases and 4 bases, in that order; junction bases with no gene match: 7. The CDR3 bases are TGTGCCAGCAGTTCCCCGACTAGCGGGGAATACGAGCAGTACTTC. Its protein product is CASSSPTSGEYEQYF.